This TCR beta chain was captured by sequencing in a study of T cell repertoires in cytomegalovirus infection. Study-level background: TCR beta signatures that were public indicated CMV infection and matching HLA type.

About this clonotype: Its antigen remains unidentified.

The CDR3 spans 16 residues. CDR1 is LNHNV, CDR2 YYDKDF, per germline (reference sequence). With 0 bases removed from V and 2 bases from J, the gap between germline ends came to 11 bases. TCRdb redid the calling of the reads with MiXCR, one entry per CDR3 protein. The sample lists over 150,000 distinct CDR3 sequences, approximately 20% occurring once. Broader study findings: Adding up the frequency of public TCR beta families identified people who carried CMV plus the relevant HLA. Within the response measured ex vivo, HLA-C-restricted CMV-specific TCR beta clonotypes were dominant.

This chain connects TRBV15 to TRBJ1-5; tentatively, D is TRBD1 (5 bases). This TCR came from a human donor in good health (CMV status not recorded). Some clones in this sample may be carry-over from other donors' samples. Material for sequencing was PBMCs. The CDR3 nucleotides are TGTGCCACCAGCAGAGATGGTGGGGGTGGCAATCAGCCCCAGCATTTT. This encodes CATSRDGGGGNQPQHF.